Listed here are 18 T cell receptor beta chains from one sample, sequenced in a study of T cell responses to AZD1222 COVID-19 vaccine. Sequencing used immunoSEQ multiplex PCR; TCRdb keeps in-frame clones, though not all of them. The repertoire includes about 120,000 clones, around 86% of them detected once, and around 7.7% sits in the top ten. The source was peripheral blood, collected on day 0 of AZD1222 vaccination. These receptors all stem from an adult in good health.

This clone showed up just a few times. V and J are TRBV5-1 and TRBJ1-4; TRBD1 might be the D (6 bases). CDR3 size: 16 residues. V dropped 0 bases and J dropped 5 bases, with 14 bases sitting between them. CDR1 and CDR2 from the germline V gene are SGHRS and YFSETQ. CDR3 coding DNA: TGCGCCAGCAGCTTGGGTGGACAGACTAGGAATGAAAAACTGTTTTTT. As protein: CASSLGGQTRNEKLFF. The entire variable domain, with the rest obtained from reference TRBV5-1 and TRBJ1-4, is as follows: KAGVTQTPRYLIKTRGQQVTLSCSPISGHRSVSWYQQTPGQGLQFLFEYFSETQRNKGNFPGRFSGRQFSNSRSEMNVSTLELGDSALYLCASSLGGQTRNEKLFFGSGTQLSVL.

This chain connects TRBV20-1 to TRBJ1-1; D is unresolved. With 2 bases removed from V and 3 bases from J, the gap between germline ends came to 4 bases. The CDR3 has 11 amino acids. In germline, CDR1 is DFQATT, CDR2 SNEGSKA (reference sequence). The CDR3 loop reads CSARRDTEAFF. The CDR3 nucleotides are TGCAGTGCTAGACGGGACACTGAAGCTTTCTTT.

V usage is TRBV6-5 and J usage is TRBJ2-3; 7 nucleotides line up with TRBD2. Per germline, CDR1 MNHEY and CDR2 SVGAGI. V was pared by 5 bases and J by 3 bases, with 5 bases of the junction left unmatched. The CDR3 extends over 14 amino acids. The CDR3 region has the DNA TGTGCCAGCAGTCCTGGGGGGGGAACAGATACGCAGTATTTT. This sequence encodes CASSPGGGTDTQYF.

This chain joins TRBV6-2 or TRBV6-3 and TRBJ1-5; D remains unclear. V dropped 4 bases and J dropped 1 base, with 14 bases sitting between them. The CDR3 consists of 16 residues. Germline values: CDR1 MNHEY, CDR2 SVGEGT. The CDR3 is CASSSAGGQSNQPQHF. The CDR3 DNA reads as TGTGCCAGCAGTTCCGCCGGAGGGCAGAGCAATCAGCCCCAGCATTTT.

The chain joins TRBV18 to TRBJ1-1; the D is unclear. V lost 2 bases to trimming and J lost 5 bases, with 9 bases between them. The CDR3 is 13 amino acids. Looked up from germline, CDR1 is KGHSH and CDR2 is LQKENI. The CDR3 sequence: CASSPIHRTEAFF. DNA for the CDR3: TGTGCCAGCTCACCAATTCACCGGACTGAAGCTTTCTTT.

The chain links TRBV3-1 (or the pseudogene TRBV3-2) to TRBJ2-7, with D unclear. The CDR3 spans 14 residues. Germline CDR1 LGHDT, CDR2 YNNKEL (reference sequence). V shed 1 base and J shed 5 bases, with 12 bases lying between them. The CDR3: CASSQVSQSHEQYF. CDR3 bases: TGTGCCAGCAGCCAAGTATCACAGTCCCACGAGCAGTACTTC.

This chain connects TRBV7-2 to TRBJ1-3, with 7 bases lining up with TRBD1. The ends lost 1 base at V and 6 bases at J; junction bases unmatched: 3. The CDR3 has 14 amino acids. Germline assignment: CDR1 SGHTA and CDR2 FQGNSA. CDR3 sequence (DNA): TGTGCCAGCAGCTTAGACAGGGGCGTAAACACCATATATTTT. Protein sequence: CASSLDRGVNTIYF.

CDR3 residues: CASSVQGTRGYF. CDR3 DNA sequence: TGTGCCAGCAGTGTACAGGGGACGCGTGGGTACTTC. The V and J genes are TRBV28 and TRBJ2-5, with TRBD1 matching 7 bases. Per the germline V gene, CDR1 is MDHEN and CDR2 is SYDVKM. The V segment lost 5 bases and the J segment 13 bases; nucleotides outside the gene matches: 10. This CDR3 has 12 residues. Complete variable domain (other parts from reference TRBV28 and TRBJ2-5): DVKVTQSSRYLVKRTGEKVFLECVQDMDHENMFWYRQDPGLGLRLIYFSYDVKMKEKGDIPEGYSVSREKKERFSLILESASTNQTSMYLCASSVQGTRGYFGPGTRLLVL.

The rearrangement joins TRBV6-2 or TRBV6-3 to TRBJ1-5; D is undetermined. The CDR3 contains 16 residues. CDR1 and CDR2 from the germline V gene are MNHEY and SVGEGT. Trimming stripped 0 bases from V and 5 bases from J, with 14 bases between. The CDR3 bases are TGTGCCAGCAGTTACTCGATCGGCAGCGTGTATCAGCCCCAGCATTTT. It codes for CASSYSIGSVYQPQHF.

About this clone itself: A read error may account for a junction end that differs from germline. Other DNA sequences within the sample encode an identical CDR3. V gene TRBV28 combines with J gene TRBJ1-2; 11 bases are shared with TRBD1. This CDR3 comprises 15 residues. Per germline, CDR1 MDHEN and CDR2 SYDVKM. The CDR3 sequence is CASSLGTGGGYGYTF. The CDR3 region has the DNA TGCGCCAGCAGCCTTGGGACAGGGGGAGGGTATGGCTACACCTTC.

The chain couples TRBV5-1 to TRBJ1-3; 11 nucleotides agree with TRBD1. The germline CDR1 and CDR2 sequences are SGHRS and YFSETQ. The V gene end was trimmed by 2 bases and the J gene end by 3 bases; junction bases not matched to a gene: 1. CDR3 length: 15 amino acids. Here the CDR3 reads CASSFGTGGGNTIYF. Here the CDR3 DNA reads TGCGCCAGCAGCTTCGGGACAGGGGGTGGAAACACCATATATTTT.

The V gene is TRBV15, the J gene TRBJ1-1; 9 positions match TRBD1. Germline values: CDR1 LNHNV, CDR2 YYDKDF (reference sequence). V lost 2 bases and J lost 5; bases outside the gene matches: 9. This CDR3 is built from 16 residues. For the CDR3, the DNA is TGTGCCACCAGCAGACTTTGGGGACAGGGTCGGACTGAAGCTTTCTTT. This codes for CATSRLWGQGRTEAFF.

V usage is TRBV5-4 and J usage is TRBJ1-5; D possibly corresponds to TRBD1 (5 bases). Germline V gene sequence: CDR1 SGHNT, CDR2 YYREEE (reference sequence). V lost 4 bases and J 7 bases, leaving 12 bases between the germline ends. The CDR3 length is 13 residues. The CDR3 DNA reads as TGTGCCAGCAGCACTCAGGGCCAACAGCCCCAGCATTTT. Its protein is CASSTQGQQPQHF.

J is TRBJ1-2 and V is TRBV13, with D uncertain. There are 14 residues in the CDR3. V was trimmed by 0 bases and J by 5 bases, leaving 10 bases between them. CDR1 and CDR2 from the germline V gene are PRHDT and FYEKMQ (reference sequence). CDR3 region: CASSLGQSLYGYTF. DNA for the CDR3: TGTGCCAGCAGCTTAGGGCAGTCCCTGTATGGCTACACCTTC.

This clone was detected once. V usage is TRBV7-9 and J usage is TRBJ2-1; TRBD2 aligns across 14 bases. CDR1 and CDR2 from the germline V gene are SEHNR and FQNEAQ (reference sequence). The CDR3 extends over 16 amino acids. V was pared by 5 bases and J by 5 bases, with 5 bases of the junction left unmatched. Here the CDR3 DNA reads TGTGCCAGCAGCCCAGGGACTAGCGGGGGTCACAATGAGCAGTTCTTC. The encoded protein is CASSPGTSGGHNEQFF.

This clone was seen just once. V usage is TRBV10-2 and J usage is TRBJ1-1; D gene ambiguous. V was pared by 3 bases and J by 10 bases, with 9 bases between. The length of the CDR3 is 11 residues. Germline V gives CDR1 WSHSY, CDR2 SAAADI. CDR3 in amino acids: CASSDRWAAFF. The CDR3 DNA reads as TGCGCCAGCAGTGACAGATGGGCAGCTTTCTTT.

Notes on this clone: This specimen includes other DNA sequences encoding the same CDR3. CDR3 region: CSARGAYEQYF. Written as DNA, the CDR3 is TGCAGTGCTAGAGGGGCCTACGAGCAGTACTTC. The V call is TRBV20-1, the J call TRBJ2-7, with unresolved D. V was pared by 1 base and J by 2 bases, with 3 bases between. Germline V gene lookup returns CDR1 DFQATT and CDR2 SNEGSKA (reference sequence). The CDR3 runs 11 residues.

The chain has TRBV7-3 and TRBJ1-1; 9 positions agree with TRBD1. Trimming took 0 bases from V and 0 from J; bases not matched to a gene: 8. The germline V gene encodes CDR1 SGHTA and CDR2 FQGTGA. The CDR3 extends over 18 amino acids. The CDR3 is CASSLTGGQGLMNTEAFF. In nucleotides, the CDR3 is TGTGCCAGCAGCTTAACAGGGGGACAGGGACTGATGAACACTGAAGCTTTCTTT.